The 8 T cell receptor beta chains given below trace back to one sample, sequenced in a study of T cell changes during pregnancy in multiple sclerosis. The repertoire was sequenced with immunoSEQ multiplex PCR; TCRdb's copy has only in-frame clones and lacks some. The sample has under 15,000 clones, 85% to 95% seen once. Material: CD4+ T cells from peripheral blood mononuclear cells, obtained before pregnancy. The receptors were sampled from a female donor with multiple sclerosis, enrolled in a pregnancy study.

CDR3 in amino acids: CASSLGAGVTYNEQFF. The CDR3 region has the DNA TGCGCCAGCAGCTTGGGGGCGGGGGTGACCTACAATGAGCAGTTCTTC. J is TRBJ2-1 and V is TRBV5-1; 7 nucleotides align to TRBD2. Germline assignment: CDR1 SGHRS and CDR2 YFSETQ. This CDR3 contains 16 residues. V lost 0 bases and J lost 2; bases outside the gene matches: 5.

The CDR3 bases are TGTGCCAGCAGCTTAATACAGCAAGAGACCCAGTACTTC. Its protein product is CASSLIQQETQYF. V gene TRBV7-9 combines with J gene TRBJ2-5, with D unclear. V shed 2 bases and J shed 2 bases, with 6 bases lying between them. Germline lookup yields CDR1 SEHNR and CDR2 FQNEAQ (reference sequence). CDR3 length: 13 residues.

The rearrangement joins TRBV5-4 to TRBJ2-3; D ambiguous. This CDR3 contains 13 residues. Trimming removed 4 bases from V and 2 bases from J, with 8 bases in between. Germline CDR1 reads SGHNT; CDR2 reads YYREEE (reference sequence). CDR3 DNA sequence: TGTGCCAGCAGCCCCCGCTACACAGATACGCAGTATTTT. This translates into CASSPRYTDTQYF.

This chain uses TRBV18 with TRBJ2-1, with D possibly matching TRBD2 (6 bases). Trimming pared 1 base from V and 7 bases from J, leaving 11 bases between. This CDR3 contains 14 residues. The germline V gene has CDR1 KGHSH and CDR2 LQKENI. The CDR3 loop reads CASSPQGGVNEQFF. CDR3 nucleotide sequence: TGTGCCAGCTCACCACAGGGCGGGGTGAATGAGCAGTTCTTC.

This rearrangement joins TRBV25-1 to TRBJ2-3; 9 positions agree with TRBD1. The CDR3 runs to 16 residues. V lost 4 bases to trimming and J lost 5 bases; unmatched junction nucleotides: 10. The V gene's germline CDR1 is MGHDK and CDR2 SYGVNS. The CDR3 region is CASSAPTGTGKDTQYF. The CDR3 DNA follows: TGTGCCAGCAGTGCCCCGACCGGGACAGGGAAAGATACGCAGTATTTT.

This rearrangement joins TRBV5-5 to TRBJ2-7; 8 nucleotides align to TRBD2. V was pared by 7 bases and J by 3 bases, with 12 bases of the junction left unmatched. The CDR3 has 15 residues. The germline gives CDR1 SGHKS, CDR2 YYEKEE (reference sequence). In DNA, the CDR3 is TGTGCCAGCGGGGGTTCCGGGACTAGGCTCTACGAGCAGTACTTC. This sequence encodes CASGGSGTRLYEQYF.

The rearrangement uses TRBV2 and TRBJ1-1; D unresolved. The CDR3 sequence is 14 residues long. CDR1 and CDR2 from the germline V gene are SNHLY and FYNNEI. V shed 10 bases and J shed 5 bases, with 20 bases lying between them. CDR3 in DNA: TGTGCCACCACCCCGGAAACAGTTTTTACTGAAGCTTTCTTT. Protein product: CATTPETVFTEAFF.

The chain employs TRBV7-9 and TRBJ2-7, with D perhaps TRBD2 (5 bases). Looked up from germline, CDR1 is SEHNR and CDR2 is FQNEAQ (reference sequence). Trimming removed 10 bases at V and 2 bases at J, with 15 bases between. The CDR3 is 13 residues long. The CDR3 protein is CATSGGQPYEQYF. The CDR3 DNA sequence: TGTGCCACCTCCGGCGGGCAACCCTACGAGCAGTACTTC.